These T cell receptor beta chains were read from a single sample in a study of T cell changes during pregnancy in multiple sclerosis. Here immunoSEQ multiplex PCR was the method, and the copy in TCRdb shows in-frame clones only, minus some. The table lists roughly 42,000 clones, approximately 94% of them singletons. This specimen consisted of CD4+ T cells from peripheral blood mononuclear cells, obtained after pregnancy. The receptors were sampled from a female donor with multiple sclerosis, enrolled in a pregnancy study. Each CDR3 is given with its conserved first and last residue. The order of the fields is clone size, CDR3 length, J gene, V gene, CDR3 protein. The size entry is marked missing in some rows and otherwise reads once, few, many or a size class.

NA | 15 | TRBJ2-6 | TRBV29-1 | CSVAPGVPGANVLTF
NA | 13 | TRBJ2-7 | TRBV11-2 | CASSQDKPYEQYF
NA | 19 | TRBJ1-5 | TRBV15 | CATSRDPSILTGDGQPQHF
NA | 13 | TRBJ1-1 | TRBV29-1 | CSVVPGGLTEAFF
NA | 13 | TRBJ2-7 | TRBV10-3 | CAISPSNSYEQYF
NA | 15 | TRBJ2-1 | TRBV18 | CASSPGLAGNNEQFF
NA | 15 | TRBJ1-2 | TRBV2 | CASSERIRARDGYTF
NA | 17 | TRBJ1-4 | TRBV5-1 | CASSFGTGNIRNEKLFF
NA | 16 | TRBJ1-1 | TRBV5-1 | CASSLWGGGAFTEAFF
NA | 13 | TRBJ1-1 | TRBV7-3 | CASSLGRETEAFF
once | 15 | TRBJ2-3 | TRBV7-3 | CASRVTGSSTDTQYF
NA | 12 | TRBJ1-1 | TRBV30 | CAREQGAGEAFF
NA | 15 | TRBJ2-7 | TRBV6-5 | CASSTAGGGAHEQYF
NA | 16 | TRBJ1-5 | TRBV7-8 | CASSSRARGSFGPQHF
NA | 14 | TRBJ2-6 | TRBV5-6 | CASSIGGLANVLTF
NA | 14 | TRBJ2-3 | TRBV10-3 | CAIRGAFSTDTQYF
NA | 14 | TRBJ1-3 | TRBV5-6 | CASSLTGIGNTIYF
NA | 18 | TRBJ1-4 | TRBV27 | CASKKPGQGAASNEKLFF
NA | 18 | TRBJ2-5 | TRBV11-2 | CASSLRWFGLADQETQYF
NA | 13 | TRBJ1-3 | TRBV19 | CASRHLSGNTIYF
NA | 15 | TRBJ1-2 | TRBV5-6 | CASSTGWSQGVGYTF
NA | 13 | TRBJ1-6 | TRBV10-3 | CAIRQDSSGPLHF
NA | 14 | TRBJ2-1 | TRBV29-1 | CSVERTSSYNEQFF
NA | 24 | TRBJ1-2 | TRBV9 | CASSGSTNLGRRGREQGEHYGYTF
NA | 14 | TRBJ2-1 | TRBV2 | CASSEGLAGGEQFF
NA | 15 | TRBJ2-7 | TRBV4-1 | CASSPWTSGGYEQYF
NA | 14 | TRBJ1-4 | TRBV19 | CASKKGPDNEKLFF
NA | 13 | TRBJ1-2 | TRBV28 | CAIKQGATAGYTF
NA | 13 | TRBJ1-1 | TRBV11-3 | CASSLQGGTEAFF
few | 14 | TRBJ2-7 | TRBV2 | CASSSWTGKNEQYF
NA | 14 | TRBJ1-2 | TRBV10-3 | CAIRPQGPNYGYTF
NA | 13 | TRBJ1-1 | TRBV7-2 | CASSSIRGITAFF
NA | 14 | TRBJ2-2 | TRBV10-3 | CAISRTQGTGELFF
once | 13 | TRBJ1-3 | TRBV19 | CASSTGVGNTIYF
NA | 14 | TRBJ1-1 | TRBV4-1 | CASRAPTARGEGFF
NA | 16 | TRBJ2-1 | TRBV15 | CATSFRTSGGSAEQFF
NA | 14 | TRBJ1-5 | TRBV5-1 | CASSLAGDGQPQHF
once | 14 | TRBJ2-7 | TRBV15 | CATSRGTGTYEQYF
NA | 15 | TRBJ1-6 | TRBV10-3 | CAIRDRVSYNSPLHF
NA | 16 | TRBJ2-3 | TRBV5-1 | CASSLGQGLVTDTQYF
NA | 15 | TRBJ1-2 | TRBV27 | CASSNNRFENYGYTF
NA | 13 | TRBJ1-1 | TRBV29-1 | CSVVTSGGTEAFF
NA | 13 | TRBJ1-4 | TRBV4-1 | CASSQVGDEKLFF
NA | 16 | TRBJ2-3 | TRBV11-3 | CASSLQTGIGTDTQYF
NA | 13 | TRBJ1-5 | TRBV6-5 | CASSYAGNQPQHF
few | 15 | TRBJ1-6 | TRBV11-1 | CASSTTGVGGSPLHF
once | 15 | TRBJ1-2 | TRBV19 | CASRPQGWANYGYTF
NA | 15 | TRBJ2-1 | TRBV5-1 | CASSLRGGAYNEQFF
NA | 14 | TRBJ2-5 | TRBV9 | CASSVGWESGTQYF
NA | 15 | TRBJ2-3 | TRBV25-1 | CASRDSDTFTDTQYF
once | 12 | TRBJ2-1 | TRBV30 | CAWNKGLNEQFF
NA | 14 | TRBJ2-5 | TRBV5-1 | CASSTGLAAETQYF
NA | 18 | TRBJ2-3 | TRBV11-3 | CASSPGTSGGANTDTQYF
few | 17 | TRBJ1-1 | TRBV11-2 | CASSATRDRGWGTEAFF
NA | 14 | TRBJ1-4 | TRBV6-6 | CASSPTGLSEKLFF
few | 13 | TRBJ2-2 | TRBV11-2 | CASSSQGTGELFF
NA | 17 | TRBJ1-6 | TRBV9 | CASSPRGQGGYNSPLHF
NA | 19 | TRBJ2-7 | TRBV21-1 | CASSKDRPGQGFGSYEQYF
NA | 13 | TRBJ2-5 | TRBV30 | CAWSVQYQETQYF
NA | 14 | TRBJ1-2 | TRBV6-6 | CASRSGTGSYGYTF